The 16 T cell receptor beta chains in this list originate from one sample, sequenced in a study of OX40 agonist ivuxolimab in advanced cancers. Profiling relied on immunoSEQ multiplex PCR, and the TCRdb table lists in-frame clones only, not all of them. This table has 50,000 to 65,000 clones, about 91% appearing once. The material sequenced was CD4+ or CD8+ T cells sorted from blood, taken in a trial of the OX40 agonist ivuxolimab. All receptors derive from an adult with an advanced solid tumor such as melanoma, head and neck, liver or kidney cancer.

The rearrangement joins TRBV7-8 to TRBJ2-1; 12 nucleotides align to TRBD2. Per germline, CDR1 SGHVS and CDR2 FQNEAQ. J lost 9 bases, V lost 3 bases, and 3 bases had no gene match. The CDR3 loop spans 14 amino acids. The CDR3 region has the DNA TGTGCCAGCAGCTTGACTAGCGGGAGAGTTGAGCAGTTCTTC. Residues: CASSLTSGRVEQFF.

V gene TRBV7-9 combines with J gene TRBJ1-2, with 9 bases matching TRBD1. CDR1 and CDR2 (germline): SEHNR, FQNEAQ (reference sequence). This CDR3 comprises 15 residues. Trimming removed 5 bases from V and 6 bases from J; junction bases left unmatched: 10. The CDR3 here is CASSNEGQGFDGYTF. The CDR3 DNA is TGTGCCAGCAGCAACGAGGGACAGGGTTTCGATGGCTACACCTTC. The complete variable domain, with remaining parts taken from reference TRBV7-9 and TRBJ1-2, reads DTGVSQNPRHKITKRGQNVTFRCDPISEHNRLYWYRQTLGQGPEFLTYFQNEAQLEKSRLLSDRFSAERPKGSFSTLEIQRTEQGDSAMYLCASSNEGQGFDGYTFGSGTRLTVV.

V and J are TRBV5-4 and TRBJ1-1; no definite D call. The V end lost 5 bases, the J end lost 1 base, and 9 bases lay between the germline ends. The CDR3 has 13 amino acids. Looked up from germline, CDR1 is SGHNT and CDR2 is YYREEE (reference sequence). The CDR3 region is CASRPTQNTEAFF. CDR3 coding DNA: TGTGCCAGCAGACCAACACAGAACACTGAAGCTTTCTTT.

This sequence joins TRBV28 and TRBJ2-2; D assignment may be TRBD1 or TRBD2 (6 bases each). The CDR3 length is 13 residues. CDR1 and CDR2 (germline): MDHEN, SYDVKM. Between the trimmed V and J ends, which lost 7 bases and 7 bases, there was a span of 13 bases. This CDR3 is CASIWGAGGELFF. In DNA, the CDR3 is TGTGCCAGCATTTGGGGGGCTGGCGGGGAGCTGTTTTTT. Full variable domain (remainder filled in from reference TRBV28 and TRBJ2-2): DVKVTQSSRYLVKRTGEKVFLECVQDMDHENMFWYRQDPGLGLRLIYFSYDVKMKEKGDIPEGYSVSREKKERFSLILESASTNQTSMYLCASIWGAGGELFFGEGSRLTVL.

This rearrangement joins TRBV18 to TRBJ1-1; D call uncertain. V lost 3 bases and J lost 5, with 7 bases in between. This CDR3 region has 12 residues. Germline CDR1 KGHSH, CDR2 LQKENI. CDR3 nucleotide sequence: TGTGCCAGCTCACCCGAGAGTACTGAAGCTTTCTTT. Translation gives CASSPESTEAFF.

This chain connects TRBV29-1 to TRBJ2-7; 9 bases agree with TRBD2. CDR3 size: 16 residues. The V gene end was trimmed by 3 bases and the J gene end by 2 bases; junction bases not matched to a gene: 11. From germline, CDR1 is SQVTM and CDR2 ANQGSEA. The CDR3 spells CSVDLMTSGRTYEQYF. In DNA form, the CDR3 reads TGCAGCGTTGATCTAATGACTAGCGGAAGAACCTACGAGCAGTACTTC.

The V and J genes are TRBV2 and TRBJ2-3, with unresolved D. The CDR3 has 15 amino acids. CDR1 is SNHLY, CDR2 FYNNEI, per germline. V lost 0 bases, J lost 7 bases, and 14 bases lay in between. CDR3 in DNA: TGTGCCAGCAGTGAAGCGCGAAGCAAGGTAAATACGCAGTATTTT. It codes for CASSEARSKVNTQYF. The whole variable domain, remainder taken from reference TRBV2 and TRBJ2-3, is EPEVTQTPSHQVTQMGQEVILRCVPISNHLYFYWYRQILGQKVEFLVSFYNNEISEKSEIFDDQFSVERPDGSNFTLKIRSTKLEDSAMYFCASSEARSKVNTQYFGPGTRLTVL.

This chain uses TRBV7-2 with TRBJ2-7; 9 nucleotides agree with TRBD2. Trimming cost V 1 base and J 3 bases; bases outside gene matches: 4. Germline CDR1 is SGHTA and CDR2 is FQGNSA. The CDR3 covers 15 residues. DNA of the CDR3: TGTGCCAGCAGCTTAGTTGCGGGGGGGGACTACGAGCAGTACTTC. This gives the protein CASSLVAGGDYEQYF.

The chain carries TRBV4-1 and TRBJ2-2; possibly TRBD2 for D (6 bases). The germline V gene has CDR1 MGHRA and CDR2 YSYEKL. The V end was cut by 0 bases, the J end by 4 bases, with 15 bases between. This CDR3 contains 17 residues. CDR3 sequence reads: CASSQDTRGTGTGELFF. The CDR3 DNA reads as TGCGCCAGCAGCCAAGATACTCGGGGGACCGGCACCGGGGAGCTGTTTTTT.

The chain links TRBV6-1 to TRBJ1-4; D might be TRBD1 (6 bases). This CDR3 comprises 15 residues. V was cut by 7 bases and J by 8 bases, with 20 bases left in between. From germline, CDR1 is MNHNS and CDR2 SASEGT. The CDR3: CASNPARGLWEKLFF. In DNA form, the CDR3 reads TGTGCCAGCAACCCGGCCCGGGGGCTGTGGGAAAAACTGTTTTTT.

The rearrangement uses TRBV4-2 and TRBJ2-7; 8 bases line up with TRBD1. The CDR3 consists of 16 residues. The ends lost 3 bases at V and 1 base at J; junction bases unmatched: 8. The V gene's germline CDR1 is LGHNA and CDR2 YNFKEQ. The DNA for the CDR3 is TGTGCCAGCAGCCACCAGGGACAGGTCGATTCCTACGAGCAGTACTTC. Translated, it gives CASSHQGQVDSYEQYF.

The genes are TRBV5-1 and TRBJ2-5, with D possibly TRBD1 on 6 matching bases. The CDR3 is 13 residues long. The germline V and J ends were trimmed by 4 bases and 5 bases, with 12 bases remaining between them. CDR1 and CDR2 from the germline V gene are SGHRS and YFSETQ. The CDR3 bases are TGCGCCAGCAGCAAGGGGACAAGCGAGACCCAGTACTTC. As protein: CASSKGTSETQYF.

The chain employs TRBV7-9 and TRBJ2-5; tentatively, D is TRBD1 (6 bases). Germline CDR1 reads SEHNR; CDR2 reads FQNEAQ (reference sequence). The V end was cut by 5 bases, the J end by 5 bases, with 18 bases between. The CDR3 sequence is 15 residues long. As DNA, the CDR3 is TGTGCCAGCAGCCTAGGATCTACAGGGAGCGAGACCCAGTACTTC. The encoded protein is CASSLGSTGSETQYF.

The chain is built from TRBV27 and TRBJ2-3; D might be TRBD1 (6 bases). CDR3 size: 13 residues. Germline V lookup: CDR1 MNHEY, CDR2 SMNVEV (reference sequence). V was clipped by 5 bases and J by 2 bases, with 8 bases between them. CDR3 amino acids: CASSTGYTDTQYF. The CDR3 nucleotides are TGTGCCAGCAGTACAGGGTACACAGATACGCAGTATTTT.

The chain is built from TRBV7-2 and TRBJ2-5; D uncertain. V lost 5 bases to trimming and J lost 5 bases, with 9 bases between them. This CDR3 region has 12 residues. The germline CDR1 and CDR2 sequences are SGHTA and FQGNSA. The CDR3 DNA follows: TGTGCCAGCAGCCCCGGTACGGAGACCCAGTACTTC. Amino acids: CASSPGTETQYF.

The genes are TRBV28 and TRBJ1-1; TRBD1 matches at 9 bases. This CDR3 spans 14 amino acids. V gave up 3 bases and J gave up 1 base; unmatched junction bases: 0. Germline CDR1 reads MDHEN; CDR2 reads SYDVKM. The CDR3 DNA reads TGTGCCAGCAGTTTGGACAGGGGGAACACTGAAGCTTTCTTT. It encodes CASSLDRGNTEAFF.